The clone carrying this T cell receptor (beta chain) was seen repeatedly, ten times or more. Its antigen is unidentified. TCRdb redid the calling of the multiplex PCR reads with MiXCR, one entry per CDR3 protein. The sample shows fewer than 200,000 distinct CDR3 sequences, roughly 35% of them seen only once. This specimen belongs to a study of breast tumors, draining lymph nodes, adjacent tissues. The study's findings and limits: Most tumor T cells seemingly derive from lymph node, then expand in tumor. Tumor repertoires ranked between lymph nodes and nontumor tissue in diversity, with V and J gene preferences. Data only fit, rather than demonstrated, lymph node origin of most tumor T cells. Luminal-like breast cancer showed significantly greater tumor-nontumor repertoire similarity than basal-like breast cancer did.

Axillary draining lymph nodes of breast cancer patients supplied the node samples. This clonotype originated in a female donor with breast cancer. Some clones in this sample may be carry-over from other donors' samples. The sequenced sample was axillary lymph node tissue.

The CDR3 loop is CASSHPPTGVYEQYF. CDR3 DNA: TGCGCCAGCAGCCACCCCCCGACAGGGGTATACGAGCAGTACTTC. The chain carries TRBV4-1 and TRBJ2-7; 8 bases align to TRBD1. Germline V gene lookup returns CDR1 MGHRA and CDR2 YSYEKL. After removal of 3 bases from V and 4 bases from J, the junction contained 8 bases not matched to a gene. The CDR3 totals 15 residues.